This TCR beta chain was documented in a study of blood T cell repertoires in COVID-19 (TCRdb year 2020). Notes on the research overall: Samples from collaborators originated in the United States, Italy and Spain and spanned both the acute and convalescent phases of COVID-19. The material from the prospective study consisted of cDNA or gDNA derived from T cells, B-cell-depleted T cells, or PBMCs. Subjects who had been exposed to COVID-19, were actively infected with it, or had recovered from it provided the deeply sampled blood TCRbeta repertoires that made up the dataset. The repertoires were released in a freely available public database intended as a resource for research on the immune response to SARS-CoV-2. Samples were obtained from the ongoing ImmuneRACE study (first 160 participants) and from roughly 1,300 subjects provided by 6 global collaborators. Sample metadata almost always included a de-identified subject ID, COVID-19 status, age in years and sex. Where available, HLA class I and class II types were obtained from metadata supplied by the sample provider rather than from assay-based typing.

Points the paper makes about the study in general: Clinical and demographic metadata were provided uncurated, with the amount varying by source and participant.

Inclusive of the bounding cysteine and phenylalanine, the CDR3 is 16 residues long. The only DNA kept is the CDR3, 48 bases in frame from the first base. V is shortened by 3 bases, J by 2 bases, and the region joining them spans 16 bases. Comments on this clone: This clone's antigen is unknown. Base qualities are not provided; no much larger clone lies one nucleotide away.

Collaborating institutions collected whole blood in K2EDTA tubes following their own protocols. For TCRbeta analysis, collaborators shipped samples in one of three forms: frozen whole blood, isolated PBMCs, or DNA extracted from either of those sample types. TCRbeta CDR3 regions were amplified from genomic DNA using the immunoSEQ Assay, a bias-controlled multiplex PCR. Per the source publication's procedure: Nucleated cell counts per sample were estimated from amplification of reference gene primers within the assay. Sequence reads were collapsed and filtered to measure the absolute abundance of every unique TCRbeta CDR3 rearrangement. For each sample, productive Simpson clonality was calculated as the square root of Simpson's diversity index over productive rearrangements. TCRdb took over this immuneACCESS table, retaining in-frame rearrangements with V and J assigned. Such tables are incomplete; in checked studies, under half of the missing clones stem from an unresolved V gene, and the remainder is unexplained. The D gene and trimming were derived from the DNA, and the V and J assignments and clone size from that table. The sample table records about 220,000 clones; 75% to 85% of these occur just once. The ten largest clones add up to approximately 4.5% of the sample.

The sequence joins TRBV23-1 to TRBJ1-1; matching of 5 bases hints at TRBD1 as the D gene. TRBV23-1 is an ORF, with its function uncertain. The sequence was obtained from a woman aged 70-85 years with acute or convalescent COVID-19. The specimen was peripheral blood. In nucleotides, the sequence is TGCGCCAGCAGTCAGTGCCCATTGGGGGGAAACACTGAAGCTTTCTTT. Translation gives CASSQCPLGGNTEAFF.